The rows below give T cell receptor beta chains drawn from one sample of a study of T cell responses to AZD1222 COVID-19 vaccine. Clones were sequenced by immunoSEQ multiplex PCR, and TCRdb holds only the in-frame ones, with some missing. The repertoire has fewer than 200,000 clones, roughly 92% of them found once; the top ten carry around 1.6%. Sequenced material: peripheral blood, taken 28 days after the second AZD1222 dose. Every receptor here comes from an adult who received the AZD1222 COVID-19 vaccine. Each CDR3 is given with its conserved first and last residue. The order of the fields is V gene, clone size, D gene, J gene, CDR3 DNA, CDR3 protein. D genes are given only for firm matches. The size of a clone is reported for some rows only, either as once, few or many, or as a class for expanded clones.

V gene: TRBV9; clone size: .; D gene: .; J gene: TRBJ2-7; CDR3 DNA: TGTGCCAGCAGCCCCCCGGGCTCCTACGAGCAGTACTTC; CDR3 protein: CASSPPGSYEQYF
V gene: TRBV15; clone size: once; D gene: .; J gene: TRBJ1-3; CDR3 DNA: TGTGCCACCAGCAGAGGACAGGCCTCTGGAAACACCATATATTTT; CDR3 protein: CATSRGQASGNTIYF
V gene: TRBV13; clone size: .; D gene: TRBD1; J gene: TRBJ2-4; CDR3 DNA: TGTGCCAGCAGCCTAGGGGGCGGAGCCAAAAACATTCAGTACTTC; CDR3 protein: CASSLGGGAKNIQYF
V gene: TRBV28; clone size: once; D gene: .; J gene: TRBJ2-5; CDR3 DNA: TGTGCCAGCAGTTCGGGCAGATCCCCCCGGACCCAGTACTTC; CDR3 protein: CASSSGRSPRTQYF
V gene: TRBV3-1/TRBV3-2; clone size: .; D gene: .; J gene: TRBJ1-2; CDR3 DNA: TGTGCCAGCAGCCAAGAACAGAACTATGGCTACACCTTC; CDR3 protein: CASSQEQNYGYTF
V gene: TRBV5-1; clone size: .; D gene: .; J gene: TRBJ2-5; CDR3 DNA: TGCGCCAGCAGCTTAGGTAGCACGGGCTCGGGGGAGACCCAGTACTTC; CDR3 protein: CASSLGSTGSGETQYF
V gene: TRBV2; clone size: .; D gene: TRBD1; J gene: TRBJ2-1; CDR3 DNA: TGTGCCAGGGAAAGGACAGGGATCGGCTACAATGAGCAGTTCTTC; CDR3 protein: CARERTGIGYNEQFF
V gene: TRBV4-2; clone size: .; D gene: TRBD1; J gene: TRBJ2-1; CDR3 DNA: TGTGCCAGCAGCCAAGATGGGACAGTAGTCAATGAGCAGTTCTTC; CDR3 protein: CASSQDGTVVNEQFF
V gene: TRBV19; clone size: .; D gene: .; J gene: TRBJ1-1; CDR3 DNA: TGTGCCAGTAGTATAGCCCCCGGGAACACTGAAGCTTTCTTT; CDR3 protein: CASSIAPGNTEAFF
V gene: TRBV28; clone size: .; D gene: TRBD1; J gene: TRBJ1-5; CDR3 DNA: TGTGCCAGCAGCCTTCACAGGGGTAGCAATCAGCCCCAGCATTTT; CDR3 protein: CASSLHRGSNQPQHF
V gene: TRBV5-1; clone size: .; D gene: .; J gene: TRBJ1-4; CDR3 DNA: TGCGCCAGCAGCCTTCCCCAGGGCCCGGGGGAAAAACTGTTTTTT; CDR3 protein: CASSLPQGPGEKLFF
V gene: TRBV28; clone size: once; D gene: .; J gene: TRBJ2-5; CDR3 DNA: TGTGCCAGCAGTTTGGGGGAGACCCAGTACTTC; CDR3 protein: CASSLGETQYF
V gene: TRBV19; clone size: .; D gene: TRBD1; J gene: TRBJ1-1; CDR3 DNA: TGTGCCAGTAGTACCCCAGGGGGCCAGAACACTGAAGCTTTCTTT; CDR3 protein: CASSTPGGQNTEAFF
V gene: TRBV27; clone size: .; D gene: TRBD2; J gene: TRBJ2-7; CDR3 DNA: TGTGCCAGCAGTTTTAGCGGGAGGGGCTCCGAGCAGTACTTC; CDR3 protein: CASSFSGRGSEQYF
V gene: TRBV6-5; clone size: .; D gene: TRBD2; J gene: TRBJ2-1; CDR3 DNA: TGTGCCAGCGGACCGAGCGGGAGGATATACAATGAGCAGTTCTTC; CDR3 protein: CASGPSGRIYNEQFF
V gene: TRBV3-1/TRBV3-2; clone size: once; D gene: TRBD1; J gene: TRBJ2-1; CDR3 DNA: TGTGCCAGCAGCCAAGATACCCTAGGGGGCAGGAATGAGCAGTTCTTC; CDR3 protein: CASSQDTLGGRNEQFF
V gene: TRBV30; clone size: .; D gene: .; J gene: TRBJ1-6; CDR3 DNA: TGTGCCTGGAGTGCCGGGGACTATAATTCACCCCTCCACTTT; CDR3 protein: CAWSAGDYNSPLHF
V gene: TRBV29-1; clone size: .; D gene: TRBD1; J gene: TRBJ1-2; CDR3 DNA: TGCAGCGTCGATAAGGGACAGGGGCCCCCGGGTACTGGCTACACCTTC; CDR3 protein: CSVDKGQGPPGTGYTF
V gene: TRBV10-3; clone size: .; D gene: .; J gene: TRBJ2-1; CDR3 DNA: TGTGCCATCAGTGAGTCTGGATACAATGAGCAGTTCTTC; CDR3 protein: CAISESGYNEQFF
V gene: TRBV25-1; clone size: .; D gene: TRBD1; J gene: TRBJ2-6; CDR3 DNA: TGTGCCAGCGCCCGGACAGGAACAGTAGCCGGGGCCAACGTCCTGACTTTC; CDR3 protein: CASARTGTVAGANVLTF
V gene: TRBV7-9; clone size: .; D gene: .; J gene: TRBJ1-3; CDR3 DNA: TGTGCCAGCAGCTTAGCGCTAGGAACTGGAAACACCATATATTTT; CDR3 protein: CASSLALGTGNTIYF
V gene: TRBV30; clone size: once; D gene: .; J gene: TRBJ2-2; CDR3 DNA: TGTGCCTGGAGTAGGGGTACATCCGGGGAGCTGTTTTTT; CDR3 protein: CAWSRGTSGELFF
V gene: TRBV19; clone size: .; D gene: TRBD1; J gene: TRBJ1-6; CDR3 DNA: TGTGCCAGTAGTGTGGGACAGGGGATTTATTCACCCCTCCACTTT; CDR3 protein: CASSVGQGIYSPLHF
V gene: TRBV30; clone size: few; D gene: TRBD2; J gene: TRBJ2-7; CDR3 DNA: TGTGCCTGGAGTCTCGGGGGGTATAACTACGAGCAGTACTTC; CDR3 protein: CAWSLGGYNYEQYF
V gene: TRBV5-1; clone size: .; D gene: .; J gene: TRBJ1-4; CDR3 DNA: TGCGCCAGCAGCTTGGCCGGGAGAAATGAAAAACTGTTTTTT; CDR3 protein: CASSLAGRNEKLFF
V gene: TRBV19; clone size: .; D gene: TRBD1; J gene: TRBJ1-2; CDR3 DNA: TGTGCCAGTAGTGACGCCGGGACAGGGTTAGATGGCTACACCTTC; CDR3 protein: CASSDAGTGLDGYTF
V gene: TRBV2; clone size: .; D gene: .; J gene: TRBJ1-1; CDR3 DNA: TGTGCCAGCAGTGCCAAAGCTCAAGTCTCGAACACTGAAGCTTTCTTT; CDR3 protein: CASSAKAQVSNTEAFF
V gene: TRBV6-5; clone size: .; D gene: .; J gene: TRBJ1-1; CDR3 DNA: TGTGCCAGCACCGAACTGGTTAGGGGGGCAGCTTTCTTT; CDR3 protein: CASTELVRGAAFF
V gene: TRBV6-2/TRBV6-3; clone size: .; D gene: .; J gene: TRBJ1-2; CDR3 DNA: TGTGCCAGCAGTTACCAAGACAGCGCAGACTATGGCTACACCTTC; CDR3 protein: CASSYQDSADYGYTF
V gene: TRBV19; clone size: .; D gene: .; J gene: TRBJ1-2; CDR3 DNA: TGTGCCAGTAGTTCGGGACGAGGCTATGGCTACACCTTC; CDR3 protein: CASSSGRGYGYTF
V gene: TRBV28; clone size: .; D gene: .; J gene: TRBJ1-5; CDR3 DNA: TGTGCCAGCAGTTTATTTGTTTTGCAGCCCCAGCATTTT; CDR3 protein: CASSLFVLQPQHF
V gene: TRBV2; clone size: .; D gene: .; J gene: TRBJ1-2; CDR3 DNA: TGTGCCAGCAGTAACCGGACATCGCATAACTATGGCTACACCTTC; CDR3 protein: CASSNRTSHNYGYTF
V gene: TRBV28; clone size: .; D gene: TRBD1; J gene: TRBJ1-1; CDR3 DNA: TGTGCCAGCAGACCCGGGACAGGGGCAAACACTGAAGCTTTCTTT; CDR3 protein: CASRPGTGANTEAFF
V gene: TRBV19; clone size: .; D gene: .; J gene: TRBJ1-1; CDR3 DNA: TGTGCCAGTAGTATAAATTGGGACGGGGAAGCTTTCTTT; CDR3 protein: CASSINWDGEAFF
V gene: TRBV12-3/TRBV12-4; clone size: .; D gene: .; J gene: TRBJ1-5; CDR3 DNA: TGTGCCAGCAGCCGGATCAGGGATCAGCCCCAGCATTTT; CDR3 protein: CASSRIRDQPQHF
V gene: TRBV27; clone size: .; D gene: .; J gene: TRBJ2-3; CDR3 DNA: TGTGCCAGCAGTTTATCGCCAGGGGATGTTCCAGATACGCAGTATTTT; CDR3 protein: CASSLSPGDVPDTQYF
V gene: TRBV7-8; clone size: .; D gene: .; J gene: TRBJ1-1; CDR3 DNA: TGTGCCAGCAGCACCGGGACCCCGGGGAGCACTGAAGCTTTCTTT; CDR3 protein: CASSTGTPGSTEAFF
V gene: TRBV5-1; clone size: .; D gene: .; J gene: TRBJ1-1; CDR3 DNA: TGCGCCAGCAGCTTTCAGGGGAACACTGAAGCTTTCTTT; CDR3 protein: CASSFQGNTEAFF
V gene: TRBV27; clone size: .; D gene: .; J gene: TRBJ2-6; CDR3 DNA: TGTGCCAGCAGCTATAAAGACGATTACGACGTCCTGACTTTC; CDR3 protein: CASSYKDDYDVLTF
V gene: TRBV12-3/TRBV12-4; clone size: .; D gene: .; J gene: TRBJ1-5; CDR3 DNA: TGTGCCAGCGGTCGGGGCAATCAGCCCCAGCATTTT; CDR3 protein: CASGRGNQPQHF
V gene: TRBV2; clone size: .; D gene: .; J gene: TRBJ1-2; CDR3 DNA: TGTGCCAGCAGCTCTGACACCTCTCTCTATGGCTACACCTTC; CDR3 protein: CASSSDTSLYGYTF
V gene: TRBV7-9; clone size: once; D gene: .; J gene: TRBJ2-7; CDR3 DNA: TGTGCCAGCAGCTTCGCAGGGGACGAGCAGTACTTC; CDR3 protein: CASSFAGDEQYF
V gene: TRBV5-1; clone size: .; D gene: .; J gene: TRBJ1-1; CDR3 DNA: TGCGCCAGCAGCTTGGCCGTAAACACTGAAGCTTTCTTT; CDR3 protein: CASSLAVNTEAFF
V gene: TRBV28; clone size: .; D gene: .; J gene: TRBJ2-7; CDR3 DNA: TGTGCCAGCATGATAGGCAGGGCGCTCTACGAGCAGTACTTC; CDR3 protein: CASMIGRALYEQYF